Below, 22 T cell receptor beta chains from the same sample are listed, as sequenced in a study of T cells in Graves' hyperthyroidism and ophthalmopathy (dated by TCRdb to about 2019). Library generation was performed with multiplex PCR. Sequenced using an Illumina HiSeq 2000. The TCR beta CDR3 regions were amplified from the RNA transcripts. The first round of RT-PCR for the TCR CDR3 was performed with the HTBI primer set and the Qiagen OneStep RT-PCR kit. TCRdb redid the processing of the public reads, applying fastp at Q25 and MiXCR, and retained in-frame beta chains. All rows with the same CDR3 protein become a single entry with the most common DNA and genes. The table for this sample lists hundreds of thousands of distinct CDR3 sequences; about 38% of them were counted only once. About 8.9% of the sample is held by the ten biggest clonotypes. The specimen sequenced was blood. Receptors originate from a man aged 18 to 30 with Graves' hyperthyroidism.

J is TRBJ2-7 and V is TRBV9, with TRBD2 identical over 14 bases. CDR3 length equals 18 residues. V shed 3 bases, J shed 0 bases, and the junction held 8 bases outside the gene matches. CDR1 and CDR2 (germline): SGDLS, YYNGEE. CDR3 nucleotide sequence: TGTGCCAGCAGCGCCGGGACTAGCGGGAGATCTGGCTCCTACGAGCAGTACTTC. Its translation is CASSAGTSGRSGSYEQYF.

The sample holds many counts of this clonotype. The rearrangement joins TRBV2 to TRBJ1-3; a weak D match, TRBD1 (5 bases). The V end lost 9 bases, the J end lost 0 bases, and 12 bases lay between the germline ends. Germline V CDR1 and CDR2: SNHLY, FYNNEI. This CDR3 comprises 14 residues. The CDR3 DNA is TGTGCCAGAGGGGACGACGGCTCTGGAAACACCATATATTTT. Translation gives CARGDDGSGNTIYF.

This clonotype has just a few counts. V and J are TRBV10-1 and TRBJ2-5, with a possible D match to TRBD1 (5 bases). Germline V lookup: CDR1 WNHNN, CDR2 SYGVQD (reference sequence). V lost 3 bases and J 0 bases, leaving 8 bases between the germline ends. The CDR3 is made up of 14 amino acids. DNA for the CDR3: TGCGCCAGCAGTGAACTCAGGGACCAAGAGACCCAGTACTTC. Its protein product is CASSELRDQETQYF.

The chain carries TRBV29-1 and TRBJ2-6; either TRBD1 or TRBD2 may fit D (5 bases each). The germline V gene encodes CDR1 SQVTM and CDR2 ANQGSEA. The CDR3 totals 12 residues. The CDR3 region has the DNA TGCAGACCAGGGAGTGGGGCCAACGTCCTGACTTTC. This sequence encodes CRPGSGANVLTF.

This clonotype has at least ten counts. The rearrangement links TRBV7-9 to TRBJ1-1; D is undetermined. Germline-derived CDR1 and CDR2 are SEHNR and FQNEAQ (reference sequence). The CDR3 covers 11 residues. V lost 3 bases, J lost 10 bases, and 9 bases lay in between. The CDR3 coding sequence is TGTGCCAGCAGCTTGGAGAGGGTAGCTTTCTTT. Translating gives CASSLERVAFF.

The V call is TRBV2, the J call TRBJ1-4; TRBD1 is a possible D gene (6 bases). The germline V gene has CDR1 SNHLY and CDR2 FYNNEI. This CDR3 is 17 amino acids long. Trimming removed 6 bases from V and 8 bases from J, with 25 bases in between. CDR3 residues: CASSPRGAGGGGEKLFF. The CDR3 DNA is TGTGCCAGCAGCCCCCGGGGGGCCGGGGGCGGGGGGGAAAAACTGTTTTTT.

Turning to this clonotype: At one of its ends the junction is not consistent with the germline gene, which may arise from a read error. The V gene is TRBV7-8, the J gene TRBJ1-5, with D possibly being TRBD1 (5 bases). This CDR3 contains 13 residues. CDR1 is SGHVS and CDR2 is FQNEAQ in the germline V gene. CDR3 coding DNA: TGTGCCAGCAGCTTGGGACTCAATCAGCCCCAGCGTTTT. Translation gives CASSLGLNQPQRF.

This chain joins TRBV12-3 or TRBV12-4 and TRBJ2-2; TRBD2 matches at 15 bases. The CDR3 has 16 residues. Unmatched junction bases numbered 11, after V lost 4 bases and J lost 14 bases. CDR3 residues: CASSSFGTSGGLGLFF. Here the CDR3 DNA reads TGTGCCAGCAGTTCCTTTGGGACTAGCGGGGGGCTAGGCCTGTTTTTT.

This clonotype was detected only a few times. This chain joins TRBV5-1 and TRBJ2-5; 10 bases match TRBD2. Germline CDR1 and CDR2: SGHRS and YFSETQ. With V trimmed by 4 bases and J by 6 bases, 12 bases remained unmatched. The CDR3 is 16 amino acids. The CDR3 DNA reads as TGCGCCAGCAGCCTGGGAGGAGCGGGGGGGCCGAAGACCCAGTACTTC. This codes for CASSLGGAGGPKTQYF.

The sample holds a few counts of this clonotype. A junction end diverges from the germline sequence, so it may reflect a read error. The V call is TRBV12-3 or TRBV12-4, the J call TRBJ2-7; TRBD2 matches at 8 bases. The CDR3 is made up of 14 amino acids. CDR3 in amino acids: CASSLERGNYEQYF. The DNA of the CDR3 is TGTGCCAGCAGCTTAGAGCGGGGGAACTACGAGCAGTACTTC.

Many counts were recorded for this clonotype. V and J are TRBV2 and TRBJ2-5, with TRBD2 as a possible D gene (6 bases). This CDR3 is built from 16 residues. In germline, CDR1 is SNHLY, CDR2 FYNNEI. The germline V and J ends were trimmed by 4 bases and 1 base, with 16 bases remaining between them. The CDR3 loop reads CASSVNGGYVQETQYF. The CDR3 DNA reads TGTGCCAGCAGTGTTAATGGGGGGTATGTCCAAGAGACCCAGTACTTC.

CDR3 nucleotide sequence: TGTGCCAGCAGCTTAGTACGTCTGCGGGGGGGCGTGGAGACCCAGTACTTC. This gives the protein CASSLVRLRGGVETQYF. The chain links TRBV7-2 to TRBJ2-5, with 9 bases matching TRBD2. Germline CDR1 is SGHTA and CDR2 is FQGNSA. The CDR3 length is 17 residues. The junction had 11 bases not matched to a gene; V was cut back by 1 base and J by 5 bases.

V is TRBV7-9 and J is TRBJ2-5; possibly TRBD2 for D (5 bases). Germline V CDR1 and CDR2: SEHNR, FQNEAQ (reference sequence). V gave up 6 bases and J gave up 4 bases, with 15 bases separating them. This CDR3 spans 14 amino acids. The CDR3 region has the DNA TGTGCCAGCAGTCCCTCTTACGAGGGAGAGACCCAGTACTTC. Translated: CASSPSYEGETQYF.

This clonotype was counted at least ten times. The chain uses TRBV9 and TRBJ1-6, with D possibly matching TRBD1 (6 bases). This CDR3 is 15 amino acids long. CDR1 is SGDLS and CDR2 is YYNGEE in the germline V gene. Trimming stripped 2 bases from V and 5 bases from J, with 11 bases between. CDR3 loop: CASSVGGDNNSPLHF. The CDR3 region has the DNA TGTGCCAGCAGCGTCGGAGGGGACAATAATTCACCCCTCCACTTT. Combining the CDR3 with reference TRBV9 and TRBJ1-6 gives the whole variable domain DSGVTQTPKHLITATGQRVTLRCSPRSGDLSVYWYQQSLDQGLQFLIQYYNGEERAKGNILERFSAQQFPDLHSELNLSSLELGDSALYFCASSVGGDNNSPLHFGNGTRLTVT.

This clonotype was seen repeatedly, ten times or more. This chain joins TRBV7-3 and TRBJ2-5; TRBD1 might be the D (5 bases). V gave up 4 bases and J gave up 4 bases, with 16 bases separating them. The CDR3 is 15 residues long. Germline V gene data show CDR1 as SGHTA and CDR2 as FQGTGA. The CDR3 sequence is CASSSTGQKGETQYF. CDR3 sequence (DNA): TGTGCCAGCAGCTCAACAGGACAAAAGGGAGAGACCCAGTACTTC.

V gene TRBV10-3 combines with J gene TRBJ1-1; 8 nucleotides line up with TRBD1. Losses at the gene ends were 2 bases for V and 6 bases for J; bases not matched to a gene: 2. The CDR3 extends over 13 amino acids. CDR1 and CDR2 from the germline V gene are ENHRY and SYGVKD. The chain's CDR3 is CAISEQGASEAFF. The CDR3 coding sequence is TGTGCCATCAGTGAGCAGGGGGCTTCTGAAGCTTTCTTT.

This chain joins TRBV15 and TRBJ2-6; TRBD1 aligns across 7 bases. Germline V lookup: CDR1 LNHNV, CDR2 YYDKDF (reference sequence). The CDR3 sequence is 18 residues long. The J segment lost 2 bases and the V segment lost 3 bases, leaving 10 bases of the junction unmatched. In DNA form, the CDR3 reads TGTGCCACCAGCAGTCCCGGGACAGTGGCAACTGGGGCCAACGTCCTGACTTTC. Protein sequence: CATSSPGTVATGANVLTF.

The gene calls are TRBV7-9 and TRBJ2-7; TRBD1 aligns across 7 bases. Germline loops: CDR1 SEHNR, CDR2 FQNEAQ (reference sequence). With V trimmed by 5 bases and J by 3 bases, 7 bases remained unmatched. The CDR3 spans 14 residues. The CDR3 spells CASSETGKVYEQYF. As DNA, the CDR3 is TGTGCCAGCAGCGAGACAGGGAAGGTCTACGAGCAGTACTTC.

This clonotype was seen at least ten times. The chain is built from TRBV12-3 or TRBV12-4 and TRBJ1-5, with 8 bases fitting TRBD1. V was pared by 5 bases and J by 6 bases, with 6 bases of the junction left unmatched. This CDR3 contains 14 residues. The CDR3 spells CASSQQGVGQPQHF. The CDR3 nucleotides are TGTGCCAGCAGTCAACAGGGGGTTGGTCAGCCCCAGCATTTT.

There are many counts of this clonotype. The genes are TRBV10-3 and TRBJ2-7; no definite D call. CDR1 ENHRY and CDR2 SYGVKD come from the germline V gene. The CDR3 length is 17 residues. The V end lost 0 bases, the J end lost 1 base, and 16 bases lay between the germline ends. The CDR3 nucleotides are TGTGCCATCAGTGAGTCGTCGTCGGCAGGTGCTTCCTACGAGCAGTACTTC. Translation: CAISESSSAGASYEQYF.

The chain uses TRBV11-2 and TRBJ1-2; D is uncertain. There are 14 residues in the CDR3. The V end was cut by 4 bases, the J end by 4 bases, with 13 bases between. The germline gives CDR1 SGHAT, CDR2 FQNNGV. CDR3 DNA: TGTGCCAGCAGCTCGCCCCCGGGTTTCTATGGCTACACCTTC. It encodes CASSSPPGFYGYTF.

This clonotype has ten or more counts. This rearrangement joins TRBV7-3 to TRBJ1-1; no clear D gene. The V end lost 4 bases, the J end lost 3 bases, and 9 bases lay between the germline ends. Germline V gene data show CDR1 as SGHTA and CDR2 as FQGTGA. This CDR3 has 13 amino acids. In nucleotides, the CDR3 is TGTGCCAGCAGCTCCTGGCCTCACACTGAAGCTTTCTTT. Translated: CASSSWPHTEAFF.